Each of the 8 T cell receptor beta chains below was sequenced from the same sample in a study of regulatory dendritic cells for organ transplantation (TCRdb year 2017). Receptors were amplified or captured by the immunoSEQ multiplex PCR assay. In TCRdb, the immuneACCESS table is reduced to in-frame sequences with V and J assigned. These tables do not hold every clone; where another copy was compared, an unresolved V gene accounts for under half, and the others remain unexplained. Here the sample has 30,000 to 40,000 clones; less than 90% occur a single time. The top ten clonotypes cover more than 0.055% of the sample. Sequencing used naive CD4+ T cells from blood. What the cell subset or site label conveys for this sample: CD45RA+ naive T cells. The receptors were sampled from a human donor in good health.

V and J are TRBV7-2 and TRBJ2-1; TRBD1 matches at 9 bases. After removal of 1 base from V and 5 bases from J, the junction contained 6 bases not matched to a gene. The CDR3 is 16 residues long. Looked up from germline, CDR1 is SGHTA and CDR2 is FQGNSA. CDR3 region: CASSLEPGQGNNEQFF. The CDR3 DNA reads as TGTGCCAGCAGCTTAGAGCCGGGACAGGGAAACAATGAGCAGTTCTTC.

The chain combines TRBV19 with TRBJ2-1; D unresolved. Germline-derived CDR1 and CDR2 are LNHDA and SQIVND (reference sequence). Trimming stripped 5 bases from V and 8 bases from J, with 13 bases between. This CDR3 contains 13 residues. Here the CDR3 reads CASSFWGGDEQFF. The CDR3 DNA is TGTGCCAGTAGTTTTTGGGGTGGGGATGAGCAGTTCTTC.

CDR3 amino acids: CASSVQAGNSYEQYF. The CDR3 DNA sequence: TGTGCCAGCAGCGTACAGGCAGGTAACTCCTACGAGCAGTACTTC. V usage is TRBV9 and J usage is TRBJ2-7; the D is unclear. V lost 1 base and J lost 0, with 11 bases in between. This CDR3 region has 15 residues. Germline-derived CDR1 and CDR2 are SGDLS and YYNGEE.

The V gene is TRBV25-1, the J gene TRBJ2-2; D not resolved. With 2 bases removed from V and 4 bases from J, the gap between germline ends came to 17 bases. Germline loops: CDR1 MGHDK, CDR2 SYGVNS. CDR3 length equals 17 residues. CDR3 DNA sequence: TGTGCCAGCAGTGAACGCATCGGCAGGACCGGCACCGGGGAGCTGTTTTTT. This translates into CASSERIGRTGTGELFF.

The chain has TRBV30 and TRBJ2-1; 8 nucleotides align to TRBD2. The germline V gene encodes CDR1 GTSNPN and CDR2 SVGIG (reference sequence). The CDR3 consists of 17 residues. With 4 bases clipped from V and 4 bases from J, the junction kept 15 bases outside the gene matches. The CDR3 DNA sequence: TGTGCCTGGATTTTTGCGGGAGGTCCCCCGTTGTACAATGAGCAGTTCTTC. As protein: CAWIFAGGPPLYNEQFF.

This clone was detected once. The junction and the germline gene differ at one end; a read error may be behind it. The V gene is TRBV7-7, the J gene TRBJ2-5; TRBD1 matches at 8 bases. CDR1 and CDR2 from the germline V gene are SSHAT and FNYEAQ (reference sequence). This CDR3 is built from 13 residues. CDR3 sequence reads: CASSWDRKETQYF. DNA of the CDR3: TGTGCTAGCAGTTGGGACAGGAAAGAGACCCAGTACTTC.

This clone was recorded only once. The V gene is TRBV19, the J gene TRBJ1-4; D is unclear. Trimming removed 6 bases from V and 3 bases from J, with 17 bases in between. This CDR3 is 16 amino acids long. Germline CDR1 LNHDA, CDR2 SQIVND (reference sequence). CDR3 amino acids: CASRPSLISPNEKLFF. CDR3 DNA sequence: TGTGCCAGTAGACCATCCTTAATCAGTCCTAATGAAAAACTGTTTTTT.

This clone was counted only a few times. The chain has TRBV25-1 and TRBJ1-6; D is uncertain. Trimming shortened V by 6 bases and J by 7 bases, and 16 bases separated the two germline ends. The germline gives CDR1 MGHDK, CDR2 SYGVNS. The CDR3 loop spans 15 amino acids. The DNA of the CDR3 is TGTGCCAGCAGCATTAGTCGGGCCGCAAATTCACCCCTCCACTTT. This translates into CASSISRAANSPLHF.